This T cell receptor beta chain was sequenced in a study of T cell responses to AZD1222 COVID-19 vaccine. Study findings and constraints: Baseline antibody screening turned up just a handful of seropositive AZD1222 recipients.

Profiled with immunoSEQ multiplex PCR; TCRdb holds only in-frame clones, not every one. Of some 200,000 clones in the sample, more than 85% were seen once. A note on this clone: Its specificity is not known.

CDR3 length: 14 residues. Germline-derived CDR1 and CDR2 are SGHTA and FQGNSA. Trimming cost V 1 base and J 1 base, with 7 bases left between them. The chain uses TRBV7-2 and TRBJ1-1; D not certain. The material was peripheral blood, obtained 28 days after the second AZD1222 dose. This clonotype originated in an adult who received the AZD1222 COVID-19 vaccine. The CDR3 sequence is CASSLVSPNTEAFF. Here the CDR3 DNA reads TGTGCCAGCAGCTTAGTTTCGCCGAACACTGAAGCTTTCTTT.